This paragraph covers one T cell receptor beta chain sequence. The target antigen is unknown. CDR1 and CDR2 from the germline V gene are SGDLS and YYNGEE. The V gene lost 0 bases and the J gene lost 4 bases, with 4 bases spanning the gap. There are 13 residues in the CDR3. The data were taken from a study of blood T cells in healthy people across ages. Study results and limitations: Estimates drawn from one million T cells were deemed to understate diversity.

Next came a second PCR, run for about 7 to 11 cycles, which used a sample-barcoded 5' primer along with a J-beta primer mix. All samples gave at least 2.5 million CDR3-containing paired-end reads. TCRdb analysed the 5' RACE reads with MiXCR anew, one entry per CDR3 protein. The sample contains 700,000 to 850,000 distinct CDR3 sequences, 40% to 65% of which appear only once. The chain is built from TRBV9 and TRBJ2-2; D is unclear. The TCR sequence derives from a man at least 80 years old in good health. Sequencing was carried out using blood. The CDR3 DNA reads as TGTGCCAGCAGCGTAGGTCCCACCGGGGAGCTGTTTTTT. Its protein product is CASSVGPTGELFF.